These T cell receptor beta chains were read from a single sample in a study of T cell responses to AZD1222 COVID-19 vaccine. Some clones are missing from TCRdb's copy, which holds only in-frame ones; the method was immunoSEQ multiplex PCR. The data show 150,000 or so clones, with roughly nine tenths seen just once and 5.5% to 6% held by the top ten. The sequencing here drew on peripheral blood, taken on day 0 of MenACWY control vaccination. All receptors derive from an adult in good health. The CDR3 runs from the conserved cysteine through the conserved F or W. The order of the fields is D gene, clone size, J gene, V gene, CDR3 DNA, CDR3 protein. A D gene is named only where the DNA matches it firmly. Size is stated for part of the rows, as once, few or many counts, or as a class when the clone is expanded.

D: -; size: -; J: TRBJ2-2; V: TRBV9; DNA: TGTGCCAGCAGCATCCCCGAAGGGGTGTTCACCGGGGAGCTGTTTTTT; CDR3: CASSIPEGVFTGELFF
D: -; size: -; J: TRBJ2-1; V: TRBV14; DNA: TGTGCCAGCAGCCCCTTTGTCGGCGGGTCCTACAATGAGCAGTTCTTC; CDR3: CASSPFVGGSYNEQFF
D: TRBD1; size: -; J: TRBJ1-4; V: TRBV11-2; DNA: TGTGCCAGCAGCTTAGTCGATTTTTGGGACAGAAGTGAAAAACTGTTTTTT; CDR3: CASSLVDFWDRSEKLFF
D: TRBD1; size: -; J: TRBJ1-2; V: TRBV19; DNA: TGTGCCAGTAGTATAGGTCCAGGGGGGTTCGGCTACACCTTC; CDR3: CASSIGPGGFGYTF
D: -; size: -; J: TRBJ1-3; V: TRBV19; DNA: TGTGCCAGTAAGGGAGGGCTCTCTGGAAACACCATATATTTT; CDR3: CASKGGLSGNTIYF
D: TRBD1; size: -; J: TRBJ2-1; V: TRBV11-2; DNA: TGTGCCAGCAGCCCTATGGGGACAGAAAACTACAATGAGCAGTTCTTC; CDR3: CASSPMGTENYNEQFF
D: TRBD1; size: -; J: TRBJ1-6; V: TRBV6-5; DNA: TGTGCCAGCAGTTCGGGGGGGGACAGTTATAATTCACCCCTCCACTTT; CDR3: CASSSGGDSYNSPLHF
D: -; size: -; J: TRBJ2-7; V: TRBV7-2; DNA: TGTGCCAGCAGTAAGGACGGGGATGGCGGGCCCTACGAGCAGTACTTC; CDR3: CASSKDGDGGPYEQYF
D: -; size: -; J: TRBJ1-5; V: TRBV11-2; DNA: TGTGCCAGCAGCTTAGATCCGGGCCCCTGGCCCCAGCATTTT; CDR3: CASSLDPGPWPQHF
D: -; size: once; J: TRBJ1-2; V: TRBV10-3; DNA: TGTGCCATCAGCCCCACCGGGGGGGGTAACTATGGCTACACCTTC; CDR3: CAISPTGGGNYGYTF
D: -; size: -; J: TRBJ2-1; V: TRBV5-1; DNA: TGCGCCAGCAGCTTGAGGCAGGGCAATGAGCAGTTCTTC; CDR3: CASSLRQGNEQFF
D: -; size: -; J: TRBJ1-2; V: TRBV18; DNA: TGTGCCAGCTCACCAGGACCCCCTGTTTTATATGGCTACACCTTC; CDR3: CASSPGPPVLYGYTF
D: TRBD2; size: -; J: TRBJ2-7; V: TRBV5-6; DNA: TGTGCCAGCATCGCCCGAGGCGGGGGAGTGGGCGAGCAGTACTTC; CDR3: CASIARGGGVGEQYF
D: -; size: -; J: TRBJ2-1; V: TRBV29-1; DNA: TGCAGCGTTGACGGGCAGAGCTCCTACAATGAGCAGTTCTTC; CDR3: CSVDGQSSYNEQFF
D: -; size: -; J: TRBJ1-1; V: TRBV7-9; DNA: TGTGCCAGCAGCTTAGTCGTAGGTCAGGGCCGGAACACTGAAGCTTTCTTT; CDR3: CASSLVVGQGRNTEAFF
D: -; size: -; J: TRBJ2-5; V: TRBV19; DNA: TGTGCCAGTAGTATTAGGACAGTAGAGACCCAGTACTTC; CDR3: CASSIRTVETQYF
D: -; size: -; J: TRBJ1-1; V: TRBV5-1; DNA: TGCGCCAGCAGCCCGGGACGGATGAACACTGAAGCTTTCTTT; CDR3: CASSPGRMNTEAFF